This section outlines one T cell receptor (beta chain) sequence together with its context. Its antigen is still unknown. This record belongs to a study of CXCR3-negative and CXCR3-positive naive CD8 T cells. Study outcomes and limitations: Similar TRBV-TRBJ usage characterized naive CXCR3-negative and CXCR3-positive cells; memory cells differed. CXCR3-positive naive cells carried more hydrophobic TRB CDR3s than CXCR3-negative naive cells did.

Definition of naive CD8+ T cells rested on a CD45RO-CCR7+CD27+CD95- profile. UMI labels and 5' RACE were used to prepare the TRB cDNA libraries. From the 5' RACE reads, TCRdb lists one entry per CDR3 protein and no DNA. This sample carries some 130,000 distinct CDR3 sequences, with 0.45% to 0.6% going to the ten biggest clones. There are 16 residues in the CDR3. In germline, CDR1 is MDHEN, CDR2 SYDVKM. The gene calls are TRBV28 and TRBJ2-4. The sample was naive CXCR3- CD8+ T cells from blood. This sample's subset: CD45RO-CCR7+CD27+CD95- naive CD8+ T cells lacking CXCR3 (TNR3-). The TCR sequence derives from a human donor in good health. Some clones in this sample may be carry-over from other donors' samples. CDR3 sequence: CASSFGMGQAKNIQYF.